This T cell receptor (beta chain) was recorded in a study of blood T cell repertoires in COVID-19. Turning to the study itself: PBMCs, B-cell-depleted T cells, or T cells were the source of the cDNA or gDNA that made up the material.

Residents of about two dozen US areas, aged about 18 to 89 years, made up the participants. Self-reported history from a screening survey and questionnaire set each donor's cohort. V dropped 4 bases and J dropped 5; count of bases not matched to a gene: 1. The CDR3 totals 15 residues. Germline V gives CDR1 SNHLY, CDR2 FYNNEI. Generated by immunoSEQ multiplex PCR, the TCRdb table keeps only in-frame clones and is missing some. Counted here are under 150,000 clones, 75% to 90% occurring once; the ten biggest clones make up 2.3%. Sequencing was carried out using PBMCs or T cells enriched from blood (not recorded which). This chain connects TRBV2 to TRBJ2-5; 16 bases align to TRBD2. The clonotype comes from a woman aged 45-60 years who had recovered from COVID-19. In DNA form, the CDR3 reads TGTGCCAGCAGTGTGGGACTAGCGGGGGGGGAGACCCAGTACTTC. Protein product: CASSVGLAGGETQYF.